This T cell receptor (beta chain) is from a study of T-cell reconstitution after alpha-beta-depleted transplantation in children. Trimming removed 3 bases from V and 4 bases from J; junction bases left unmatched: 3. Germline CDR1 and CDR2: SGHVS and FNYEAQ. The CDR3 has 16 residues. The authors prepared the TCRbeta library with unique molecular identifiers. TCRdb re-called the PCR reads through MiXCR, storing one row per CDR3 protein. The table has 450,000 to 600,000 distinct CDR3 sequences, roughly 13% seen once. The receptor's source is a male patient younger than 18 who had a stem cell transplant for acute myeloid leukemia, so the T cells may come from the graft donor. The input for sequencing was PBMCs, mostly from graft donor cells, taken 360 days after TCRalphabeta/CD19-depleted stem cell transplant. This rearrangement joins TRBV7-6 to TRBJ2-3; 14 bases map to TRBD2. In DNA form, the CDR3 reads TGTGCCAGCAGCTTCCCGACTAGCGGGAGGGCAGATACGCAGTATTTT. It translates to CASSFPTSGRADTQYF.